These T cell receptor beta chains were read from a single sample in a study of T cell responses to AZD1222 COVID-19 vaccine. Sequencing was performed with immunoSEQ multiplex PCR; in TCRdb, only in-frame clones are kept and a portion is missing. The table records 150,000 to 200,000 clones, roughly 93% of them present only once. The sample in question was peripheral blood, obtained on day 0 of AZD1222 vaccination. These TCRs come from an adult in good health. Both conserved end residues are part of each CDR3. The order of the fields is J gene, clone size, V gene, D gene, CDR3 protein, CDR3 DNA. A D gene is named only where the DNA matches it firmly. Size values are once, few and many counts, or a class for expanded clones, and some rows have none.

J gene: TRBJ2-2
clone size: once
V gene: TRBV25-1
D gene: -
CDR3 protein: CASSDIQHPGELFF
CDR3 DNA: TGTGCCAGCAGTGACATTCAGCACCCCGGGGAGCTGTTTTTT

J gene: TRBJ2-7
clone size: -
V gene: TRBV5-5
D gene: -
CDR3 protein: CASSLWAGFEQYF
CDR3 DNA: TGTGCCAGCAGCTTGTGGGCAGGGTTCGAGCAGTACTTC

J gene: TRBJ2-1
clone size: -
V gene: TRBV24-1
D gene: TRBD1
CDR3 protein: CATSLTGQAWEQFF
CDR3 DNA: TGTGCCACCAGTTTAACGGGACAGGCCTGGGAGCAGTTCTTC

J gene: TRBJ2-1
clone size: -
V gene: TRBV9
D gene: TRBD2
CDR3 protein: CASSASGIGDEQFF
CDR3 DNA: TGTGCCAGCAGCGCTAGCGGGATAGGGGATGAGCAGTTCTTC

J gene: TRBJ2-7
clone size: -
V gene: TRBV28
D gene: TRBD2
CDR3 protein: CASSPGLAGGYEQYF
CDR3 DNA: TGTGCCAGCAGTCCGGGACTAGCGGGAGGGTATGAGCAGTACTTC

J gene: TRBJ2-6
clone size: -
V gene: TRBV15
D gene: TRBD2
CDR3 protein: CATSSSGRPSGANVLTF
CDR3 DNA: TGTGCCACCAGCAGTAGCGGGAGGCCCTCTGGGGCCAACGTCCTGACTTTC

J gene: TRBJ2-3
clone size: -
V gene: TRBV5-4
D gene: TRBD1
CDR3 protein: CASSPGQGAHTDTQYF
CDR3 DNA: TGTGCCAGCAGCCCGGGACAGGGGGCGCACACAGATACGCAGTATTTT

J gene: TRBJ1-1
clone size: -
V gene: TRBV19
D gene: -
CDR3 protein: CASSPLLGAGRNTEAFF
CDR3 DNA: TGTGCCAGTAGTCCTCTCCTTGGGGCCGGGCGGAACACTGAAGCTTTCTTT

J gene: TRBJ2-3
clone size: -
V gene: TRBV4-2
D gene: TRBD2
CDR3 protein: CASSQVNQAGETDTQYF
CDR3 DNA: TGTGCCAGCAGCCAAGTAAATCAAGCGGGAGAGACAGATACGCAGTATTTT

J gene: TRBJ2-2
clone size: once
V gene: TRBV19
D gene: -
CDR3 protein: CASSPTGELFF
CDR3 DNA: TGTGCCAGTAGTCCCACCGGGGAGCTGTTTTTT

J gene: TRBJ2-1
clone size: -
V gene: TRBV24-1
D gene: TRBD1
CDR3 protein: CATSAARGQSSYNEQFF
CDR3 DNA: TGTGCCACCAGTGCTGCGAGGGGGCAGAGCTCCTACAATGAGCAGTTCTTC